This TCR beta chain comes out of a study of T-cell memory formation after mild COVID-19. 5'RACE with constant-segment primers yielded barcoded, UMI-tagged TCR alpha and TCR beta cDNA libraries. One entry per CDR3 protein, called by TCRdb with MiXCR from the 5' RACE reads. The sample has nearly 250,000 distinct CDR3 sequences, 15% to 19% seen once. Looked up from germline, CDR1 is KGHDR and CDR2 is SFDVKD. The CDR3 has 15 residues. J gave up 1 base and V 4 bases, and 4 bases lay outside the gene matches. The chain carries TRBV24-1 and TRBJ2-7; 9 positions match TRBD1. Sequenced sample: PBMCs or a T cell subset sorted from them (not recorded which). The clonotype was recovered from an adult woman who had mild COVID-19 (a few samples of this study predate the infection). Cell type and time point are not known. The CDR3 coding sequence is TGTGCCACCAGTGACCTAGGACAGGGGTCCTACGAGCAGTACTTC. Protein product: CATSDLGQGSYEQYF.